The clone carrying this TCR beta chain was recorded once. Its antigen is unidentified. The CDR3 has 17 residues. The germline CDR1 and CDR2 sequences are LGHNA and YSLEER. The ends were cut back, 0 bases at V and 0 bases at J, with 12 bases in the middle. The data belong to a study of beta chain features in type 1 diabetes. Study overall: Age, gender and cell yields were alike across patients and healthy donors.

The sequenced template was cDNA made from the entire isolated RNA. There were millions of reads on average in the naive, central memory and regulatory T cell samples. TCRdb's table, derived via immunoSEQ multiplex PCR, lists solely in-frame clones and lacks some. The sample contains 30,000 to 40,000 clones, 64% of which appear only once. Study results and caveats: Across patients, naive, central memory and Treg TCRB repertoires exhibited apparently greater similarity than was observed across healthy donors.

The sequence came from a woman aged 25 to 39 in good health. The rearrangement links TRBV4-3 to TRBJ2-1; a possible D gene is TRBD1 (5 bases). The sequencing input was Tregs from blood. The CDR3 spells CASSQDQKGLSYNEQFF. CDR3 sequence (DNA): TGCGCCAGCAGCCAAGATCAGAAGGGGCTCTCCTACAATGAGCAGTTCTTC.